A single sample is the source of the 21 T cell receptor beta chains below, sequenced in a study of identical twins. TCRdb used MiXCR to reprocess the 5' RACE reads, holding one entry per CDR3 protein. In the table there are around 670,000 distinct CDR3 sequences, 6% to 6.5% of which are singletons. Sequencing used naive T cells sorted from blood. The receptor set was obtained from a man aged 18 to 29 in good health.

In its sample, this clonotype was seen many times. The rearrangement uses TRBV20-1 and TRBJ1-2, with D possibly TRBD1 on 6 matching bases. Looked up from germline, CDR1 is DFQATT and CDR2 is SNEGSKA (reference sequence). Trimming removed 4 bases at V and 4 bases at J, with 19 bases between. The CDR3 runs 15 residues. Here the CDR3 reads CSATREGQGSYGYTF. In DNA form, the CDR3 reads TGCAGTGCTACTAGGGAAGGGCAGGGGAGCTATGGCTACACCTTC.

The chain uses TRBV6-5 and TRBJ2-7, with TRBD2 matching 8 bases. This CDR3 spans 17 amino acids. Germline lookup yields CDR1 MNHEY and CDR2 SVGAGI. Trimming took 4 bases from V and 0 from J; bases not matched to a gene: 11. The CDR3 DNA reads as TGTGCCAGCAGTTTGACCGGGGGGGGGCACCACTCCTACGAGCAGTACGTC. Its translation is CASSLTGGGHHSYEQYV.

The chain employs TRBV18 and TRBJ2-3; D is undetermined. The germline gives CDR1 KGHSH, CDR2 LQKENI. This CDR3 contains 15 residues. Trimming cost V 3 bases and J 0 bases, with 10 bases left between them. DNA of the CDR3: TGTGCCAGCTCACCGAGAAAATCTAGCACAGATACGCAGTATTTT. Protein: CASSPRKSSTDTQYF.

This clonotype has ten or more counts. This rearrangement joins TRBV20-1 to TRBJ2-1; 10 nucleotides line up with TRBD2. Looked up from germline, CDR1 is DFQATT and CDR2 is SNEGSKA (reference sequence). The CDR3 is 14 amino acids. V shed 3 bases, J shed 6 bases, and the junction held 5 bases outside the gene matches. The DNA of the CDR3 is TGCAGTGCTAGTCTCCTAGCGGGAGTCAATGAGCAGTTCTTC. The encoded protein is CSASLLAGVNEQFF.

The chain joins TRBV11-1 to TRBJ2-1, with TRBD2 matching 11 bases. The CDR3 has 19 amino acids. Germline CDR1 is SGHAT and CDR2 is FQDESV (reference sequence). Unmatched junction bases numbered 15, after V lost 5 bases and J lost 3 bases. The CDR3 DNA reads as TGTGCCAGCAGCCCGCCCGGGACTAGCGGAGTTTTACGCTACAATGAGCAGTTCTTC. Its translation is CASSPPGTSGVLRYNEQFF.

This clonotype was detected many times. This chain connects TRBV6-5 to TRBJ2-1; a weak D match, TRBD2 (7 bases). Germline-derived CDR1 and CDR2 are MNHEY and SVGAGI. The CDR3 length is 22 residues. V lost 5 bases and J lost 0, with 32 bases in between. CDR3 bases: TGTGCCAGCAGTCCAAGACAGGCTGCCCTTTTGTTAGGGGGGGGCTCCTACAATGAGCAGTTCTTC. As protein: CASSPRQAALLLGGGSYNEQFF.

This clonotype was detected a few times. A clone one base away is much larger, so this may be a read error. The chain has TRBV2 and TRBJ1-5; TRBD1 agrees at 9 bases. This CDR3 has 14 residues. With 6 bases clipped from V and 2 bases from J, the junction kept 2 bases outside the gene matches. The germline CDR1 and CDR2 sequences are SNHLY and FYNNEI. Here the CDR3 DNA reads TGTGCCAGCAGGGGACAGGGCGGCAATCAGCCCCAGCATTTT. Translating it yields CASRGQGGNQPQHF. The complete variable domain, with remaining parts taken from reference TRBV2 and TRBJ1-5, reads EPEVTQTPSHQVTQMGQEVILRCVPISNHLYFYWYRQILGQKVEFLVSFYNNEISEKSEIFDDQFSVERPDGSNFTLKIRSTKLEDSAMYFCASRGQGGNQPQHFGDGTRLSIL.

The gene calls are TRBV7-3 and TRBJ2-6; TRBD1 matches at 9 bases. The J segment lost 2 bases and the V segment lost 3 bases, leaving 5 bases of the junction unmatched. The CDR3 is made up of 17 amino acids. CDR1 and CDR2 from the germline V gene are SGHTA and FQGTGA. The CDR3 spells CASSFSTGGTGANVLTF. DNA for the CDR3: TGTGCCAGCAGCTTCTCAACAGGGGGCACTGGGGCCAACGTCCTGACTTTC.

This clonotype has ten or more counts. The chain recombines TRBV20-1 with TRBJ2-7; 9 nucleotides agree with TRBD1. CDR3 size: 12 residues. The ends lost 7 bases at V and 4 bases at J; junction bases unmatched: 5. Germline V lookup: CDR1 DFQATT, CDR2 SNEGSKA (reference sequence). CDR3 DNA sequence: TGCAGTGTTCACAGGGGGCAATACGAGCAGTACTTC. Translating gives CSVHRGQYEQYF.

This clonotype has a single count. CDR3 bases: TGCAGTGCTAGAGCTTCCGGGGACACAGATACGCAGTATTTT. As protein: CSARASGDTDTQYF. The chain employs TRBV20-1 and TRBJ2-3, with D possibly being TRBD2 (5 bases). Trimming took off 1 base at V and 2 bases at J, with 10 bases between the two ends. This CDR3 spans 14 amino acids. Germline V CDR1 and CDR2: DFQATT, SNEGSKA (reference sequence).

This clonotype occurred many times. The chain recombines TRBV12-3 or TRBV12-4 with TRBJ2-5; D possibly corresponds to TRBD2 (6 bases). The V end was cut by 4 bases, the J end by 3 bases, with 24 bases between. The CDR3 covers 18 residues. This CDR3 is CASSSVGLRPGLKETQYF. DNA for the CDR3: TGTGCCAGCAGTTCCGTGGGCCTAAGACCGGGACTTAAAGAGACCCAGTACTTC.

The sample holds many counts of this clonotype. The J gene is TRBJ2-2, the V gene TRBV6-2 or TRBV6-3, with 7 bases aligning to TRBD1. The CDR3 length is 16 residues. Germline V gene lookup returns CDR1 MNHEY and CDR2 SVGEGT. The junction had 9 bases not matched to a gene; V was cut back by 6 bases and J by 2 bases. The DNA of the CDR3 is TGTGCCAGCAGCGCCCTCGACAGGGTTAACACCGGGGAGCTGTTTTTT. It translates to CASSALDRVNTGELFF.

The table lists this clonotype with many counts. V is TRBV12-3 or TRBV12-4 and J is TRBJ2-4, with D uncertain. The CDR3 sequence is 13 residues long. V lost 6 bases, J lost 8 bases, and 14 bases lay in between. The CDR3 spells CASRALGEDIQYF. CDR3 bases: TGTGCCAGCAGGGCCCTTGGTGAAGACATTCAGTACTTC.

The chain couples TRBV7-9 to TRBJ2-5; either TRBD1 or TRBD2 may supply D (5 bases each). The CDR3 runs 15 residues. The V and J ends lost 6 bases and 0 bases respectively, with 14 bases between them. CDR1 and CDR2 (germline): SEHNR, FQNEAQ (reference sequence). Written as DNA, the CDR3 is TGTGCCAGCAGTTCCCGGGACCTGTACCAAGAGACCCAGTACTTC. Protein: CASSSRDLYQETQYF.

This clonotype was detected a few times. The rearrangement joins TRBV12-3 or TRBV12-4 to TRBJ2-5, with D possibly matching TRBD1 (5 bases). This CDR3 comprises 13 residues. The ends were cut back, 3 bases at V and 5 bases at J, with 10 bases in the middle. CDR3 in amino acids: CASSFGRVETQYF. The DNA for the CDR3 is TGTGCCAGCAGTTTTGGCAGGGTGGAGACCCAGTACTTC.

Here the CDR3 DNA reads TGCAGTCGACAGGTCGGCGCGGATACGCAGTATTTT. This encodes CSRQVGADTQYF. This chain links TRBV20-1 with TRBJ2-3; D perhaps matches TRBD1 (6 bases). The CDR3 consists of 12 residues. CDR1 DFQATT and CDR2 SNEGSKA come from the germline V gene (reference sequence). The ends were cut back, 8 bases at V and 6 bases at J, with 15 bases in the middle.

The chain employs TRBV7-6 and TRBJ2-7; TRBD1 is a possible D gene (5 bases). This CDR3 is built from 14 residues. Germline CDR1 and CDR2: SGHVS and FNYEAQ. V was shortened by 8 bases and J by 5 bases, with 19 bases between the two germline ends. For the CDR3, the DNA is TGTGCCAGCGGAATAACGACAGAAGCCAACGAGCAGTACTTC. Translated: CASGITTEANEQYF. The entire variable domain, with the rest obtained from reference TRBV7-6 and TRBJ2-7, is as follows: GAGVSQSPRYKVTKRGQDVALRCDPISGHVSLYWYRQALGQGPEFLTYFNYEAQQDKSGLPNDRFSAERPEGSISTLTIQRTEQRDSAMYRCASGITTEANEQYFGPGTRLTVT.

The rearrangement uses TRBV11-2 and TRBJ2-3, with a weak D call TRBD2 (6 bases). Per germline, CDR1 SGHAT and CDR2 FQNNGV. This CDR3 is 15 amino acids long. V gave up 4 bases and J gave up 6 bases, with 17 bases separating them. CDR3 sequence reads: CASSSVKGGGDTQYF. CDR3 bases: TGTGCCAGCAGCTCCGTTAAGGGAGGAGGCGATACGCAGTATTTT.

This clonotype was counted a few times. The chain employs TRBV12-3 or TRBV12-4 and TRBJ1-5; 11 bases match TRBD1. V lost 5 bases, J lost 6 bases, and 6 bases stayed unmatched. The CDR3 sequence is 15 residues long. The CDR3 loop is CASSPDRGRLQPQHF. The DNA of the CDR3 is TGTGCCAGCAGTCCGGACAGGGGGCGGCTTCAGCCCCAGCATTTT.

This clonotype was recorded many times. The CDR3 loop is CSARPSGLLQETQYF. The CDR3 DNA is TGCAGTGCTAGACCGTCCGGACTTCTTCAAGAGACCCAGTACTTC. This chain uses TRBV20-1 with TRBJ2-5, with D perhaps matching TRBD2 (5 bases). V lost 2 bases, J lost 2 bases, and 15 bases lay in between. The CDR3 extends over 15 amino acids. The germline V gene encodes CDR1 DFQATT and CDR2 SNEGSKA (reference sequence).

The sample holds many counts of this clonotype. The chain carries TRBV5-1 and TRBJ2-1; 8 nucleotides agree with TRBD2. There are 14 residues in the CDR3. The germline V gene encodes CDR1 SGHRS and CDR2 YFSETQ. After removal of 3 bases from V and 9 bases from J, the junction contained 8 bases not matched to a gene. The CDR3 sequence: CASSSPAGVGEQFF. CDR3 bases: TGCGCCAGCAGCTCACCAGCGGGAGTTGGTGAGCAGTTCTTC.